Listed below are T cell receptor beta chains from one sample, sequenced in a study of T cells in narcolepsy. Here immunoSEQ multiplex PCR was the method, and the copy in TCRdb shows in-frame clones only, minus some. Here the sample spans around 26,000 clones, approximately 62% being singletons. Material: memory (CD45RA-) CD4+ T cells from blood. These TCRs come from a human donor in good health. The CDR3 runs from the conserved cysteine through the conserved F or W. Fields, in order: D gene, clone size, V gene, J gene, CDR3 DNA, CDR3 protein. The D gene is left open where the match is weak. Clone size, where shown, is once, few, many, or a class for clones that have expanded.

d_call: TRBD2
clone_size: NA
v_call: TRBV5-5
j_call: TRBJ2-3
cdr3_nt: TGTGCCAGCAGCGGAATAGCGGGAGCGGGAGATACGCAGTATTTT
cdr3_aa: CASSGIAGAGDTQYF

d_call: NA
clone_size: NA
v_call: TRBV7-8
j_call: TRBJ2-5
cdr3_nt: TGTGCCAGCAGCCCTAGGGAGGCATTTGGGGAGACCCAGTACTTC
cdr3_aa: CASSPREAFGETQYF

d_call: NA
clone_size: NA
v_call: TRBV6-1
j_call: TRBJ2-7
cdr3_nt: TGTGCCAGCAGGCCGACCCACGAGCAGTACTTC
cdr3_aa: CASRPTHEQYF

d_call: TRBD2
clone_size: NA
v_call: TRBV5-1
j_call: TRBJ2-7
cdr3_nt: TGCGCCAGCAGCACCGCCAGCGGGGGGCTCTACGAGCAGTACTTC
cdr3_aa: CASSTASGGLYEQYF

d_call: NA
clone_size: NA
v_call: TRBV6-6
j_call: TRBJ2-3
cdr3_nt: TGTGCCAGCAGTTACTCCCGCAGCGTTGTCACAGATACGCAGTATTTT
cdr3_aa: CASSYSRSVVTDTQYF

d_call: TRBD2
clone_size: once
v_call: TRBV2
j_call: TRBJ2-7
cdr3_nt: TGTGCCAGCAGCATAGGACTAGCGGAACCCTCCGAGCAGTACTTC
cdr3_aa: CASSIGLAEPSEQYF

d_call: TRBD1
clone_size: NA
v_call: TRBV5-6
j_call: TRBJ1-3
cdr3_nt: TGTGCCAGCAGTCTACGGGGGACAGCAAGAAACACCATATATTTT
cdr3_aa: CASSLRGTARNTIYF

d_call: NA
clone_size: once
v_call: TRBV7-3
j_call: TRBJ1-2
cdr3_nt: TGTGCCAGCAGCTCTTCCGGGACGGAGTATGGCTACACCTTC
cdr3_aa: CASSSSGTEYGYTF

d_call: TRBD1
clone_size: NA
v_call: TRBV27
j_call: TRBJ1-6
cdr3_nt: TGTGCCAGCAGTTCTATAGAGCCTGACAGGGGGAGTTCACCCCTCCACTTT
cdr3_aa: CASSSIEPDRGSSPLHF

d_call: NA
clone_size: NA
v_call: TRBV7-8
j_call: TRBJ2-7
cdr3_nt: TGTGCCAGCAGCTTAGCGGGGACGGGAGTCGGCGAGCAGTACTTC
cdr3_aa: CASSLAGTGVGEQYF

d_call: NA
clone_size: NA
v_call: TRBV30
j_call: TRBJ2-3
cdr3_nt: TGTGCCTGGACCCCCGCGGGAATAAATACGCAGTATTTT
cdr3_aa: CAWTPAGINTQYF

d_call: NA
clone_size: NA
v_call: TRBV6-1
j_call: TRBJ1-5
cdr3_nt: TGTGCCAGCAGTGAAGTCCGCGTGGCAGGGCAGCCCCAGCATTTT
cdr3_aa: CASSEVRVAGQPQHF

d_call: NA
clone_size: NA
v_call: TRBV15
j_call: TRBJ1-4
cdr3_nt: TGTGCCACCAGCACCCTAAGCCTGGGTAGCGATGAAAAACTGTTTTTT
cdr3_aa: CATSTLSLGSDEKLFF

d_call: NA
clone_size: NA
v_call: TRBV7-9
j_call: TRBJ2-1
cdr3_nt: TGTGCCAGCAGCGCGATCGGGCGCGATGAGCAGTTCTTC
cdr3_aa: CASSAIGRDEQFF

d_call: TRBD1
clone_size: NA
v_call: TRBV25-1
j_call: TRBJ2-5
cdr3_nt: TGTGCCAGCAGTGCCTACGGTGGGACAGGGGGGGAGACCCAGTACTTC
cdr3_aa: CASSAYGGTGGETQYF

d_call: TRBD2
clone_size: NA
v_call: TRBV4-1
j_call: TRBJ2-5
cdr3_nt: TGCGCCAGCAGCCAAGAATATGGGATAGCGGGGGGCAGAGAGACCCAGTACTTC
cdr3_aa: CASSQEYGIAGGRETQYF

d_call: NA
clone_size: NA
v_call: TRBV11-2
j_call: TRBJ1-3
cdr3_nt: TGTGCCAGCAGCTTGGCCGTAGGACTAAGCCAAAACACCATATATTTT
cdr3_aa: CASSLAVGLSQNTIYF

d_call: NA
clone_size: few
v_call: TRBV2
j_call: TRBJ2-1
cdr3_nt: TGTGCCAGCAGTGTGGGCGGACGGTACAATGAGCAGTTCTTC
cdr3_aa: CASSVGGRYNEQFF

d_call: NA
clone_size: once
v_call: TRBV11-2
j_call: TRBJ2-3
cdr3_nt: TGTGCCAGCAGCTTGATGAGCACAGATACGCAGTATTTT
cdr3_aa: CASSLMSTDTQYF

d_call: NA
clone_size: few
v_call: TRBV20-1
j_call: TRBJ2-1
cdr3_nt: TGCAGTGCTAGCCCGGAAAGGGAGCAGTTCTTC
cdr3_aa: CSASPEREQFF

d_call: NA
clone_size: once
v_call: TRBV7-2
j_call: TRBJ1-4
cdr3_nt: TGTGCCAGCAGCTCCGAGAGGGGGTCTCGTGAAAAACTGTTTTTT
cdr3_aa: CASSSERGSREKLFF

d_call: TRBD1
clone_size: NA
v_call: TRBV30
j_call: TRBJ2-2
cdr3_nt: TGTGCCTGGGTGCAGGGGGCCTCCCCCACCGGGGAGCTGTTTTTT
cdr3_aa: CAWVQGASPTGELFF

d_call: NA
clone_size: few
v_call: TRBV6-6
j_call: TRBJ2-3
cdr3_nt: TGTGCCAGCAGGCCCAGGGAGGGCACAGATACGCAGTATTTT
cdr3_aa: CASRPREGTDTQYF

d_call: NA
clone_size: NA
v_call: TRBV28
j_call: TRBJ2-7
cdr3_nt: TGTGCCAGCAGTTTATTGACGGCTTACGAGCAGTACTTC
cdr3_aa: CASSLLTAYEQYF

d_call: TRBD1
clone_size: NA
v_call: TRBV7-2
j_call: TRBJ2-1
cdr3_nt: TGTGCCAGCAGCTTAGACGGGACAGGCCCTTACAATGAGCAGTTCTTC
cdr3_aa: CASSLDGTGPYNEQFF

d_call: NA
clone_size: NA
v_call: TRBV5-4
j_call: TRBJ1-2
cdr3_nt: TGTGCCAGCAGACCGCAGAAACCAGGGTCATATGGCTACACCTTC
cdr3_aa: CASRPQKPGSYGYTF

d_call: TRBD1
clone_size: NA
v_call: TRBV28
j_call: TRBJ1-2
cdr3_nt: TGTGCCACTGGAGGGGGCTCTAACTATGGCTACACCTTC
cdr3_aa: CATGGGSNYGYTF

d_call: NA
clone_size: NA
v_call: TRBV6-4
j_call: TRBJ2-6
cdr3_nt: TGTGCCAGCAGTCCCAGGGTGGGGGCCAACGTCCTGACTTTC
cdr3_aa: CASSPRVGANVLTF